One and the same sample provided the 17 T cell receptor beta chains below, sequenced in a study of radiation and T cells in renal cell carcinoma (dated by TCRdb to the early 2020s). Receptors were amplified or captured by the immunoSEQ multiplex PCR assay. TCRdb re-hosts the immuneACCESS table, in-frame sequences only. Its copies lack some clones; in the studies checked, an unresolved V gene accounts for under half of them, and the cause for the rest is not known. Present in this sample are about 160,000 clones, 88% of which were seen just once. The ten largest clones capture over 3.5% of the sample. The time point label for this specimen denotes: baseline pretreatment blood. In the paper's terms, the treatment or condition label means: 15 Gy SBRT to primary tumor, nephrectomy 4 weeks later. The sample here was blood, taken from a patient whose treatment included radiotherapy and nephrectomy. The receptors come from a woman in her 70s with renal cell carcinoma.

This chain links TRBV9 with TRBJ2-1; 9 bases are shared with TRBD2. CDR1 is SGDLS and CDR2 is YYNGEE in the germline V gene. The ends lost 4 bases at V and 4 bases at J; junction bases unmatched: 6. The CDR3 has 15 amino acids. CDR3 sequence: CASSLRLAEYNEQFF. The DNA for the CDR3 is TGTGCCAGCAGCCTTAGACTAGCGGAGTACAATGAGCAGTTCTTC.

CDR3 in DNA: TGTGCCAGTAGTCGCAGGCCATCACGGGACCCCTACGAGCAGTACTTC. Encoded protein: CASSRRPSRDPYEQYF. J is TRBJ2-7 and V is TRBV19; D possibly uses TRBD1 or TRBD2 (5 bases each). The CDR3 totals 16 residues. CDR1 is LNHDA and CDR2 is SQIVND in the germline V gene (reference sequence). Trimming removed 5 bases from V and 2 bases from J, with 19 bases in between.

The chain couples TRBV20-1 to TRBJ1-2, with D unresolved. The CDR3 sequence is 9 residues long. The V gene lost 7 bases and the J gene lost 14 bases, with 14 bases spanning the gap. The germline V gene has CDR1 DFQATT and CDR2 SNEGSKA (reference sequence). CDR3 amino acids: CSGLTASTF. Written as DNA, the CDR3 is TGCAGTGGGCTGACGGCTAGTACCTTC.

The chain recombines TRBV7-2 with TRBJ2-7; 8 bases align to TRBD2. The germline CDR1 and CDR2 sequences are SGHTA and FQGNSA. V was clipped by 6 bases and J by 2 bases; unmatched bases: 3. The CDR3 is 13 residues long. The DNA for the CDR3 is TGTGCCAGCAGTTCGGGGGGGCCCTACGAGCAGTACTTC. Translation gives CASSSGGPYEQYF.

V is TRBV7-6 and J is TRBJ2-7, with TRBD2 as a possible D gene (5 bases). The length of the CDR3 is 13 residues. Germline lookup yields CDR1 SGHVS and CDR2 FNYEAQ. Trimming removed 2 bases at V and 2 bases at J, with 7 bases between. CDR3 bases: TGTGCCAGCAGCTTAAGCGGTACCTACGAGCAGTACTTC. This encodes CASSLSGTYEQYF.

The chain has TRBV6-6 and TRBJ2-7; D uncertain. Germline-derived CDR1 and CDR2 are MNHNY and SVGAGI (reference sequence). This CDR3 region has 15 residues. V was cut by 0 bases and J by 4 bases, with 13 bases left in between. CDR3 sequence reads: CASSYSRQVGYEQYF. CDR3 nucleotide sequence: TGTGCCAGCAGTTACTCCAGGCAGGTTGGGTACGAGCAGTACTTC.

This chain connects TRBV30 to TRBJ1-3; D may be TRBD1 (5 bases). Per the germline V gene, CDR1 is GTSNPN and CDR2 is SVGIG (reference sequence). There are 15 residues in the CDR3. V dropped 0 bases and J dropped 2 bases, with 11 bases sitting between them. The CDR3 loop reads CAWSVRVGAGNTIYF. CDR3 DNA sequence: TGTGCCTGGAGTGTACGGGTGGGGGCTGGAAACACCATATATTTT.

The V gene is TRBV19, the J gene TRBJ1-2; weak D call: TRBD1 (5 bases). The CDR3 totals 13 residues. Trimming took 8 bases from V and 7 from J, leaving 17 bases between them. Germline V gene data show CDR1 as LNHDA and CDR2 as SQIVND (reference sequence). The CDR3 bases are TGTGCCAGTGCGGGGGGAGAGGAGGGTGGCTACACCTTC. As protein: CASAGGEEGGYTF.

This clone was seen more than once but under ten times. The chain is built from TRBV5-1 and TRBJ1-1, with D unclear. Germline loops: CDR1 SGHRS, CDR2 YFSETQ. The length of the CDR3 is 14 residues. V gave up 0 bases and J gave up 2 bases, with 8 bases separating them. In DNA, the CDR3 is TGCGCCAGCAGCTTGGGAGACTCCAACACTGAAGCTTTCTTT. Protein: CASSLGDSNTEAFF.

The V gene is TRBV10-3, the J gene TRBJ1-1; D perhaps matches TRBD1 (5 bases). CDR1 is ENHRY, CDR2 SYGVKD, per germline. V was cut by 6 bases and J by 3 bases, with 5 bases left in between. The CDR3 loop spans 11 amino acids. The CDR3 coding sequence is TGTGCCATCAGACAGGACACTGAAGCTTTCTTT. Its translation is CAIRQDTEAFF.

This clone was seen a few times. The V gene is TRBV5-1, the J gene TRBJ2-5; D unclear. Trimming removed 0 bases at V and 5 bases at J, with 11 bases between. Germline CDR1 is SGHRS and CDR2 is YFSETQ. The CDR3 contains 14 residues. CDR3 loop: CASSLGVLEETQYF. As DNA, the CDR3 is TGCGCCAGCAGCTTGGGAGTCCTTGAGGAGACCCAGTACTTC.

V usage is TRBV19 and J usage is TRBJ1-1, with a weak D call TRBD1 (5 bases). This CDR3 is built from 14 residues. Germline CDR1 is LNHDA and CDR2 is SQIVND (reference sequence). Trimming left V 3 bases short and J 7 bases short, with 15 bases between. CDR3 sequence reads: CASSIGTPGGEAFF. In DNA form, the CDR3 reads TGTGCCAGTAGTATTGGGACGCCGGGCGGTGAAGCTTTCTTT.

V is TRBV12-5 and J is TRBJ1-1, with TRBD1 matching over 7 bases. V trimming: 1 base; J trimming: 4 bases; junction bases outside the gene matches: 6. Germline-derived CDR1 and CDR2 are LGHNT and FRNRAP. The CDR3 loop spans 15 amino acids. The CDR3 DNA is TGTGCTAGTGGTTTGGGTGAAAACAGGGGCACTGAAGCTTTCTTT. Its protein product is CASGLGENRGTEAFF.

The chain couples TRBV5-5 to TRBJ1-2, with TRBD1 matching over 7 bases. The V gene's germline CDR1 is SGHKS and CDR2 YYEKEE (reference sequence). V trimming: 4 bases; J trimming: 4 bases; junction bases outside the gene matches: 4. The CDR3 is made up of 13 amino acids. CDR3 nucleotide sequence: TGTGCCAGCAGCGTACAGGGGTCCTATGGCTACACCTTC. Amino acid sequence: CASSVQGSYGYTF.

With regard to this clone: A read error is the likely source, as a far larger clone sits one nucleotide away. Different DNA sequences within this sample yield the same CDR3. The chain uses TRBV28 and TRBJ1-2; TRBD1 is a possible D gene (5 bases). Trimming took 3 bases from V and 5 from J, leaving 7 bases between them. The length of the CDR3 is 12 residues. Germline lookup yields CDR1 MDHEN and CDR2 SYDVKM. The CDR3 DNA sequence: TGTGCCAGCAGTTTGGGGGGGTATGGCTACACCTTC. It encodes CASSLGGYGYTF.

This chain links TRBV6-5 with TRBJ2-3; D may be TRBD1 (6 bases). V was trimmed by 6 bases and J by 2 bases, leaving 12 bases between them. The length of the CDR3 is 14 residues. Germline loops: CDR1 MNHEY, CDR2 SVGAGI. As DNA, the CDR3 is TGTGCCAGCAGAATGACAGGTCTCACAGATACGCAGTATTTT. The encoded protein is CASRMTGLTDTQYF.

This chain connects TRBV5-4 to TRBJ2-5; 9 bases map to TRBD1. CDR3 size: 15 residues. The V and J ends lost 2 bases and 1 base, in that order; junction bases with no gene match: 3. Germline CDR1 reads SGHNT; CDR2 reads YYREEE (reference sequence). CDR3 in DNA: TGTGCCAGCAGCTTATGGGGACAGGGCCAAGAGACCCAGTACTTC. It codes for CASSLWGQGQETQYF.